The TCR beta chain under discussion was sequenced for a study of radiotherapy plus CTLA-4 blockade in lung cancer. Study results and limitations: Early blood T cell clone dynamics, with interferon-beta, were reported to best predict response.

Patients had chemo-refractory metastatic non-small-cell lung cancer and received focal radiation plus CTLA-4 blockade that used ipilimumab. Notes on this clone: Its antigen remains unknown.

Trimming took off 0 bases at V and 5 bases at J, with 12 bases between the two ends. This CDR3 spans 15 amino acids. Germline CDR1 and CDR2: SGHTA and FQGNSA. Measured with immunoSEQ multiplex PCR; TCRdb has only the in-frame clones, and not every one. The repertoire has tens of thousands of clones, approximately 79% of them found once; the top ten carry 11% to 15%. This TCR was recovered from a human donor with non-small cell lung cancer that progressed on radiotherapy plus ipilimumab. The chain employs TRBV7-2 and TRBJ2-3, with D possibly being TRBD1 or TRBD2 (6 bases each). The sequences come from peripheral blood, collected from a patient treated with radiotherapy plus ipilimumab. The CDR3 spells CASSLASGGVDTQYF. DNA for the CDR3: TGTGCCAGCAGCTTAGCGTCCGGGGGCGTAGATACGCAGTATTTT. Complete variable domain (other parts from reference TRBV7-2 and TRBJ2-3): GAGVSQSPSNKVTEKGKDVELRCDPISGHTALYWYRQSLGQGLEFLIYFQGNSAPDKSGLPSDRFSAERTGGSVSTLTIQRTQQEDSAVYLCASSLASGGVDTQYFGPGTRLTVL.